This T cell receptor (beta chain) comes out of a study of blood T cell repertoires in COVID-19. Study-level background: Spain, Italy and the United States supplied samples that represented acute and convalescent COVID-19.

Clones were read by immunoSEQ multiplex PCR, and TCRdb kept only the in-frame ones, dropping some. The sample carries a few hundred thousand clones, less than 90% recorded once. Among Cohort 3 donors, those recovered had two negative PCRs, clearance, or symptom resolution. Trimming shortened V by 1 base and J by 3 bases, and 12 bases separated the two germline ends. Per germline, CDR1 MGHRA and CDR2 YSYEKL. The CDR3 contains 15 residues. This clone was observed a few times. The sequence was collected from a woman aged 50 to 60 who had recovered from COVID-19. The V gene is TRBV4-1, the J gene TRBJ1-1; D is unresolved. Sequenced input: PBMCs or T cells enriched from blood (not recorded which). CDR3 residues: CASSQGRGYDTEAFF. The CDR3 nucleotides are TGCGCCAGCAGCCAAGGACGGGGATATGACACTGAAGCTTTCTTT.